The 22 T cell receptor beta chains in this list originate from one sample, sequenced in a study of early T cells in non-severe SARS-CoV-2 infection. MiXCR, applied by TCRdb to the 5' RACE reads, yields one record per CDR3 protein. The table shows 45,000 or so distinct CDR3 sequences, with 4% to 4.5% occurring only once. Sequencing input: whole blood. These receptors were taken from an adult who was a healthcare worker with PCR-confirmed SARS-CoV-2 infection or an uninfected control (not recorded which).

This clonotype was detected many times. This chain joins TRBV28 and TRBJ2-1; 7 nucleotides align to TRBD1. The CDR3 length is 15 residues. V was clipped by 5 bases and J by 8 bases; unmatched bases: 12. Germline loops: CDR1 MDHEN, CDR2 SYDVKM. The chain's CDR3 is CASSLDRAQPYEQFF. The CDR3 bases are TGTGCCAGCAGTCTCGACAGGGCGCAACCCTATGAGCAGTTCTTC.

At least ten counts were recorded for this clonotype. One end of the junction fails to match germline, which may point to a read error. In DNA form, the CDR3 reads TGCGCCAGCAGCCATGCCCGGGACAGGGAGGTCGGTGTAGCCTTC. Translating it yields CASSHARDREVGVAF. The rearrangement uses TRBV4-1 and TRBJ1-2, with TRBD1 matching 9 bases. The germline CDR1 and CDR2 sequences are MGHRA and YSYEKL. CDR3 length: 15 residues.

This clonotype was counted between two and nine times. J is TRBJ2-1 and V is TRBV6-5; 10 positions match TRBD1. The CDR3 has 15 residues. V shed 8 bases and J 4 bases; nucleotides not matched to a gene: 8. Germline lookup yields CDR1 MNHEY and CDR2 SVGAGI. CDR3 residues: CASGRDRGLYNEQFF. The CDR3 nucleotides read TGTGCCAGCGGAAGGGACAGGGGACTTTACAATGAGCAGTTCTTC.

This clonotype was counted at least ten times. The chain has TRBV27 and TRBJ2-1; D unresolved. V was cut by 9 bases and J by 3 bases, with 15 bases left in between. This CDR3 contains 14 residues. The V gene's germline CDR1 is MNHEY and CDR2 SMNVEV (reference sequence). This chain's CDR3 is CASLGRPGYNEQFF. CDR3 in DNA: TGTGCCAGTCTCGGCCGACCCGGCTACAATGAGCAGTTCTTC.

This clonotype was seen many times. The J gene is TRBJ2-1, the V gene TRBV7-6; 7 bases are shared with TRBD2. Germline trimming cut 2 bases from V and 6 bases from J; bases unmatched to any gene: 10. Germline values: CDR1 SGHVS, CDR2 FNYEAQ. The CDR3 is made up of 16 amino acids. This CDR3 reads CASSLSGGVGGNEQFF. Here the CDR3 DNA reads TGTGCCAGCAGCTTATCTGGGGGGGTAGGAGGCAATGAGCAGTTCTTC.

This clonotype turned up a few times. The genes are TRBV20-1 and TRBJ2-1; TRBD2 agrees at 8 bases. J lost 6 bases, V lost 6 bases, and 7 bases had no gene match. The germline gives CDR1 DFQATT, CDR2 SNEGSKA (reference sequence). CDR3 length equals 13 residues. The CDR3 DNA is TGCAGTGCCCGGACTAGCCTCGTCAATGAGCAGTTCTTC. Translation gives CSARTSLVNEQFF.

This clonotype was seen at least ten times. The chain employs TRBV4-1 and TRBJ2-5; 7 bases line up with TRBD1. Germline CDR1 reads MGHRA; CDR2 reads YSYEKL. The CDR3 is 16 amino acids. V was pared by 4 bases and J by 2 bases, with 10 bases of the junction left unmatched. The DNA for the CDR3 is TGCGCCAGCAGCCTAACAGGACAGGTCTCTCAAGAGACCCAGTACTTC. This gives the protein CASSLTGQVSQETQYF.

This clonotype appeared many times. This chain links TRBV7-6 with TRBJ2-2; D is unclear. Deletions cut 7 bases from V and 1 base from J, with 10 bases between. Germline V gives CDR1 SGHVS, CDR2 FNYEAQ. CDR3 length: 14 amino acids. CDR3 nucleotide sequence: TGTGCCAGCACCGAGATAGGGAACACCGGGGAGCTGTTTTTT. It is translated as CASTEIGNTGELFF.

The CDR3 protein is CASSSNTINTEAFF. The CDR3 DNA sequence: TGTGCCAGCAGCTCGAACACAATTAACACTGAAGCTTTCTTT. The chain links TRBV7-2 to TRBJ1-1; D not resolved. The germline gives CDR1 SGHTA, CDR2 FQGNSA. V gave up 4 bases and J gave up 2 bases, with 11 bases separating them. The CDR3 is made up of 14 amino acids. The full variable domain, rest sourced from reference TRBV7-2 and TRBJ1-1, is GAGVSQSPSNKVTEKGKDVELRCDPISGHTALYWYRQSLGQGLEFLIYFQGNSAPDKSGLPSDRFSAERTGGSVSTLTIQRTQQEDSAVYLCASSSNTINTEAFFGQGTRLTVV.

This clonotype was seen repeatedly, ten times or more. This rearrangement joins TRBV5-5 to TRBJ2-3, with TRBD2 matching 8 bases. Germline-derived CDR1 and CDR2 are SGHKS and YYEKEE (reference sequence). CDR3 size: 18 residues. The junction had 9 bases not matched to a gene; V was cut back by 0 bases and J by 0 bases. The DNA for the CDR3 is TGTGCCAGCAGCTTGGTTCGACTAGCGCGTTCTAGCACAGATACGCAGTATTTT. It encodes CASSLVRLARSSTDTQYF.

This clonotype appeared many times. The rearrangement links TRBV19 to TRBJ2-7; TRBD2 aligns across 7 bases. Germline CDR1 is LNHDA and CDR2 is SQIVND (reference sequence). Trimming removed 6 bases from V and 0 bases from J; junction bases left unmatched: 5. The CDR3 length is 14 residues. Here the CDR3 reads CASRGTGGSYEQYF. The CDR3 DNA reads TGTGCCAGTAGGGGGACGGGGGGCTCCTACGAGCAGTACTTC.

This clonotype was counted ten times or more. This chain uses TRBV20-1 with TRBJ1-2; perhaps TRBD1 as D (5 bases). This CDR3 is 11 amino acids long. Trimming stripped 0 bases from V and 11 bases from J, with 10 bases between. Germline values: CDR1 DFQATT, CDR2 SNEGSKA (reference sequence). The CDR3 loop reads CSARDNTGYTF. The CDR3 DNA sequence: TGCAGTGCTAGAGACAATACAGGATACACCTTC.

This clonotype was counted at least ten times. The chain is built from TRBV7-9 and TRBJ2-3, with D possibly matching TRBD1 (6 bases). Trimming took 1 base from V and 2 from J, leaving 10 bases between them. Germline assignment: CDR1 SEHNR and CDR2 FQNEAQ (reference sequence). The CDR3 contains 15 residues. In DNA form, the CDR3 reads TGTGCCAGCAGCTTAGATAGGGGGACCACAGATACGCAGTATTTT. Translating gives CASSLDRGTTDTQYF.

There are a few counts of this clonotype. The J gene is TRBJ2-7, the V gene TRBV12-5; 13 bases are shared with TRBD2. The junction had 18 bases not matched to a gene; V was cut back by 1 base and J by 3 bases. CDR3 length: 21 amino acids. Germline CDR1 and CDR2: LGHNT and FRNRAP. The CDR3 nucleotides are TGTGCTAGTGGTTTGGACCCGAGGACTAGCGGGGGACCTCGATTTCACTACGAGCAGTACTTC. Protein: CASGLDPRTSGGPRFHYEQYF. The full variable domain, rest sourced from reference TRBV12-5 and TRBJ2-7, is DARVTQTPRHKVTEMGQEVTMRCQPILGHNTVFWYRQTMMQGLELLAYFRNRAPLDDSGMPKDRFSAEMPDATLATLKIQPSEPRDSAVYFCASGLDPRTSGGPRFHYEQYFGPGTRLTVT.

This clonotype came up many times. This chain uses TRBV6-5 with TRBJ1-2, with D uncertain. This CDR3 is 15 amino acids long. The ends were cut back, 0 bases at V and 1 base at J, with 9 bases in the middle. Germline-derived CDR1 and CDR2 are MNHEY and SVGAGI. The CDR3 here is CASSYSATSNYGYTF. CDR3 in DNA: TGTGCCAGCAGTTACTCGGCAACAAGTAACTATGGCTACACCTTC.

The sample holds many counts of this clonotype. The chain couples TRBV3-1 to TRBJ2-1; possibly TRBD1 for D (6 bases). From germline, CDR1 is LGHDT and CDR2 YNNKEL (reference sequence). The CDR3 spans 12 residues. Trimming cost V 4 bases and J 5 bases, with 6 bases left between them. CDR3 in amino acids: CASSRTDNEQFF. Written as DNA, the CDR3 is TGTGCCAGCAGCCGGACAGACAATGAGCAGTTCTTC.

The table lists this clonotype with a few counts. The V and J genes are TRBV20-1 and TRBJ1-1, with a possible D match to TRBD1 (6 bases). Trimming stripped 3 bases from V and 3 bases from J, with 11 bases between. The V gene's germline CDR1 is DFQATT and CDR2 SNEGSKA (reference sequence). The CDR3 extends over 13 amino acids. CDR3 sequence reads: CSASEGGDTEAFF. CDR3 nucleotides: TGCAGTGCTAGCGAGGGGGGAGACACTGAAGCTTTCTTT.

This clonotype came up many times. J is TRBJ1-6 and V is TRBV20-1; unclear D gene. The CDR3 has 13 amino acids. V lost 0 bases to trimming and J lost 10 bases, with 10 bases between them. Germline assignment: CDR1 DFQATT and CDR2 SNEGSKA (reference sequence). This CDR3 is CSARDRTGSPLHF. As DNA, the CDR3 is TGCAGTGCTAGAGATAGGACGGGGTCACCCCTCCACTTT.

The table lists this clonotype with many counts. The chain couples TRBV7-2 to TRBJ1-6, with D uncertain. The CDR3 sequence is 12 residues long. Germline CDR1 is SGHTA and CDR2 is FQGNSA. V lost 11 bases to trimming and J lost 9 bases, with 14 bases between them. The CDR3 region has the DNA TGTGCCGCACGGCGAGAGGCTTCACCCCTCCACTTT. Translating it yields CAARREASPLHF.

This clonotype has a count of ten or more. For the CDR3, the DNA is TGCGCCAGCAGCTTGGAGGGCGGAATCTCCTACGAGCAGTACTTC. Protein product: CASSLEGGISYEQYF. The chain couples TRBV5-1 to TRBJ2-7; D call uncertain. The V gene lost 0 bases and the J gene lost 0 bases, with 10 bases spanning the gap. Germline V gene lookup returns CDR1 SGHRS and CDR2 YFSETQ. The CDR3 runs to 15 residues.

This clonotype was seen ten or more times. J is TRBJ2-1 and V is TRBV5-1; the D gene is possibly TRBD2 (7 bases). The CDR3 extends over 15 amino acids. Germline V gives CDR1 SGHRS, CDR2 YFSETQ. With 7 bases removed from V and 6 bases from J, the gap between germline ends came to 20 bases. CDR3 DNA sequence: TGCGCCAGCGCCTCCCCGGGGGGCGGGAGCAATGAGCAGTTCTTC. Translating it yields CASASPGGGSNEQFF.

This clonotype was recorded many times. The chain is built from TRBV10-3 and TRBJ2-7, with 10 bases lining up with TRBD1. There are 16 residues in the CDR3. The trim removed 10 bases at V and 2 bases at J, leaving 14 bases unmatched. Germline assignment: CDR1 ENHRY and CDR2 SYGVKD. CDR3: CATHSAQGQGAYEQYF. In DNA, the CDR3 is TGTGCCACCCATTCCGCCCAAGGACAGGGGGCCTACGAGCAGTACTTC.